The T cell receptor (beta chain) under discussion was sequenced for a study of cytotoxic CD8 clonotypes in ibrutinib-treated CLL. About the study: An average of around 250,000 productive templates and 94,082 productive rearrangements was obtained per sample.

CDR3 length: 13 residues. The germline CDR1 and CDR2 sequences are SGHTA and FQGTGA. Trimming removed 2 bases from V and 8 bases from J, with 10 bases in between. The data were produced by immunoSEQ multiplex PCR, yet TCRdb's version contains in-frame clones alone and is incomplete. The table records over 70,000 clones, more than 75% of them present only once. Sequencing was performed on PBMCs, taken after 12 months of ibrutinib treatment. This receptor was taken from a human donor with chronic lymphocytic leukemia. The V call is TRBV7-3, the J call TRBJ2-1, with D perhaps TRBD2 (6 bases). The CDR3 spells CASSLAGSYEQFF. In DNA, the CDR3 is TGTGCCAGCAGCTTAGCCGGGAGCTATGAGCAGTTCTTC.